The clone carrying this T cell receptor beta chain was counted many times. Its antigen is currently unknown. MiXCR was used by TCRdb to re-call the PCR reads. The sample includes tens of thousands of clones, roughly 12% of them seen just once. This entry is derived from a study of metastatic and nonmetastatic thyroid tumors. Study-level information: A comparison of repertoires was made across blood and tumor or nodule tissue from malignant and benign thyroid patients.

Germline lookup yields CDR1 LNHDA and CDR2 SQIVND (reference sequence). The CDR3 consists of 17 residues. The V segment lost 2 bases and the J segment 8 bases; nucleotides outside the gene matches: 10. General study findings and limits: Across blood and tumor, TCR beta diversity in malignant thyroid tumors was reportedly significantly higher than in benign nodules.

Every patient was untreated before thyroid surgery. Sequencing was done on a sample of blood. The chain recombines TRBV19 with TRBJ2-1; TRBD2 agrees at 12 bases. The clonotype originates from a female donor with papillary thyroid cancer or a benign thyroid nodule (not recorded which). Some clones in this sample may be carry-over from other donors' samples. As DNA, the CDR3 is TGTGCCAGTAGTATAAGTTTGGGGAGACTAGCGGGAGATGAGCAGTTCTTC. Protein sequence: CASSISLGRLAGDEQFF.